This TCR beta chain was recorded in a study of T cell responses to AZD1222 COVID-19 vaccine (dated by TCRdb to about 2021). The study in broad terms: AZD1222 recipients with second doses at about 4 weeks or about 12 weeks were pooled, because spike-specific TCR depth and breadth did not differ between schedules. A total of around 240 trial participants underwent TCR sequencing, of whom about 200 received two doses of AZD1222 and about 26 received two doses of the MenACWY control vaccine. Trial participants were enrolled by age into 18-55, 56-69 and 70-plus year subgroups, with about 150, 28 and 57 TCR-sequenced participants respectively. Study-level results and caveats: Most participants were white British and females outnumbered males, and the authors suggested that clonal diversity may have been underestimated. In the small 56-69-year group, the increase in depth fell short of significance, most likely because of low power. Because no day 14 peak-response samples were available, repertoires were characterized only after the peak T cell response. Vaccine-associated CD4 TCRs spanned the whole spike protein, with dominant responses in regions 160-218 and 743-854. Spike-specific TCR breadth and depth rose significantly after two AZD1222 doses compared with day 0 and with MenACWY recipients. Nearly half of unique spike-specific TCRs reportedly recognized epitopes outside regions mutated in the B.1.351 and B.1.1.7 variants. Conclusions about previously exposed vaccinees were limited because only six AZD1222 recipients were SARS-CoV-2 seropositive at baseline.

CDR1 and CDR2 were assigned from the germline V gene as SGDLS and YYNGEE. Inclusive of the bounding cysteine and phenylalanine, the CDR3 is 14 residues long. The DNA shown is the 42-base CDR3, in frame from base 1. The junction shows trimming of 4 bases on V and 2 bases on J, plus 12 bases between the germline ends. The CDR3 regions of human TCRbeta chains were subjected to immunosequencing. The authors' pipeline ran thus. TCRs in the repertoires were compared against a reference library of SARS-CoV-2-specific TCRs that had been generated with the MIRA antigen-specificity platform. Breadth was defined as the fraction of unique TCRs that were SARS-CoV-2-associated. Depth was defined as the fraction of total T cells that were SARS-CoV-2-associated. Using the MIRA data, each spike-specific TCR was mapped to the spike region that the TCR reacts to and placed in a CD4 or CD8 class. Log10-transformed breadth and depth values were compared by one-way ANOVA with Sidak's multiple comparisons tests. TCRdb provides this immuneACCESS table in a form limited to in-frame rearrangements. Some clones are lacking; in checked studies, under half of them reflect an unresolved V gene, and why the rest are absent is not known. Clone size and the V and J calls come from that table; the DNA yielded D and trimming. The sample table holds 100,000 or so clones, of which roughly nine tenths were seen once. The ten largest clonotypes hold 16% of the sample.

Concerning this clone itself: Its cognate antigen has yet to be identified. Base qualities are not at hand, and no much larger clone is one base apart.

In the paper's terms, the time point label means: baseline before first vaccination. The vaccinee samples were drawn from two UK trials, COV001 and COV002, one of which was a single-blind randomized controlled phase 2/3 trial testing AZD1222 (ChAdOx1 nCoV-19) in healthy adults. For TCRbeta chain sequencing, PBMC samples from trial participants were taken at day 0 and at day 28 after the second dose. The material sequenced was peripheral blood, taken on day 0 of AZD1222 vaccination. The source of this sequence is an adult in good health. The chain is made from TRBV9 and TRBJ1-2, with TRBD1 perhaps the D gene, on 5 matching bases. The CDR3 corresponds to CASSSRRANYGYTF. The DNA reads as follows: TGTGCCAGCAGCTCACGCAGGGCAAACTATGGCTACACCTTC.